This T cell receptor (beta chain) was sequenced during a study of PD-1 blockade in classical Hodgkin lymphoma. The study, taken as a whole, reports: Newly diagnosed patients were said to have less baseline TCR diversity than healthy donors did. Compared with baseline, CD4+ but not CD8+ TCR diversity had risen significantly by C4D1.

Profiled with immunoSEQ multiplex PCR; TCRdb holds only in-frame clones, not every one. The sample lists nearly 100,000 clones; roughly 83% were seen once. Turning to this clone: As yet, its antigen is unknown.

Every patient experienced relapse after autologous stem cell transplantation, and brentuximab vedotin exposure varied. The source was peripheral blood mononuclear cells (PBMCs), collected at baseline. This receptor was identified in a human donor with classical Hodgkin lymphoma.

The chain's CDR3 is CASRVDRVGTGELFF. As DNA, the CDR3 is TGCGCCAGCAGAGTAGACAGGGTTGGGACCGGGGAGCTGTTTTTT. The V gene is TRBV5-1, the J gene TRBJ2-2; the match to TRBD1 covers 7 bases. Germline V gives CDR1 SGHRS, CDR2 YFSETQ. V was clipped by 5 bases and J by 5 bases; unmatched bases: 9. The CDR3 runs to 15 residues.